These 16 T cell receptor beta chains originate from one sample sequenced in a study of blood T cell repertoires in COVID-19. Here immunoSEQ multiplex PCR was the method, and the copy in TCRdb shows in-frame clones only, minus some. The sample lists around 180,000 clones; approximately 90% were seen once. Sample: peripheral blood. The source is a human donor in a cohort sampled during active COVID-19.

The chain is built from TRBV5-1 and TRBJ1-1, with unresolved D. Germline CDR1 is SGHRS and CDR2 is YFSETQ. The CDR3 length is 15 residues. V was trimmed by 0 bases and J by 1 base, leaving 10 bases between them. The CDR3 here is CASSLVGGGNTEAFF. The CDR3 DNA follows: TGCGCCAGCAGCTTGGTGGGTGGAGGGAACACTGAAGCTTTCTTT.

The chain has TRBV5-5 and TRBJ2-2; TRBD2 aligns across 13 bases. The germline V gene has CDR1 SGHKS and CDR2 YYEKEE (reference sequence). V dropped 4 bases and J dropped 6; count of bases not matched to a gene: 3. The CDR3 is made up of 15 amino acids. The CDR3: CASSTSGRASGELFF. The CDR3 DNA reads as TGTGCCAGCAGCACTAGCGGGAGGGCCTCCGGGGAGCTGTTTTTT.

The chain links TRBV9 to TRBJ2-5, with 7 bases fitting TRBD2. The germline V gene has CDR1 SGDLS and CDR2 YYNGEE. V lost 2 bases and J lost 4; bases outside the gene matches: 8. The CDR3 sequence is 15 residues long. The CDR3 nucleotides are TGTGCCAGCAGCGTCCTCGGGGGGTCGGGAGAGACCCAGTACTTC. It yields the protein CASSVLGGSGETQYF.

This clone was recorded once. The chain has TRBV10-2 and TRBJ2-7; possible D gene TRBD2, 6 bases. The V gene lost 0 bases and the J gene lost 4 bases, with 16 bases spanning the gap. Germline V gives CDR1 WSHSY, CDR2 SAAADI. CDR3 length: 16 residues. The chain's CDR3 is CASSESVGGVIYEQYF. The DNA for the CDR3 is TGCGCCAGCAGTGAGTCGGTCGGAGGGGTCATTTACGAGCAGTACTTC.

The chain is built from TRBV5-4 and TRBJ1-6; D may be TRBD1 (6 bases). The CDR3 is made up of 15 amino acids. V lost 2 bases and J 10 bases, leaving 16 bases between the germline ends. Germline CDR1 is SGHNT and CDR2 is YYREEE (reference sequence). As DNA, the CDR3 is TGTGCCAGCAGCTTAGATGCGGGGGCCGGGTCACCCCTCCACTTT. Protein product: CASSLDAGAGSPLHF.

This clone is a singleton in its sample. The CDR3 loop is CATGGPSLNEQFF. As DNA, the CDR3 is TGTGCCACCGGAGGGCCTAGTCTCAATGAGCAGTTCTTC. The chain couples TRBV10-3 to TRBJ2-1, with a possible D match to TRBD2 (6 bases). This CDR3 spans 13 amino acids. V was clipped by 10 bases and J by 6 bases, with 16 bases between them. CDR1 and CDR2 (germline): ENHRY, SYGVKD.

CDR3 bases: TGTGCCAGCAGTGAAGCGCCCCCAACTAGCGGACAGAATGAGCAGTTCTTC. This gives the protein CASSEAPPTSGQNEQFF. This chain uses TRBV6-1 with TRBJ2-1; 8 bases fit TRBD2. Germline V lookup: CDR1 MNHNS, CDR2 SASEGT. V lost 0 bases and J lost 7; bases outside the gene matches: 11. The length of the CDR3 is 17 residues.

This clone was seen only a few times. The chain links TRBV13 to TRBJ2-2; 7 nucleotides align to TRBD1. V shed 4 bases and J 4 bases; nucleotides not matched to a gene: 15. In germline, CDR1 is PRHDT, CDR2 FYEKMQ (reference sequence). The CDR3 length is 18 residues. The CDR3: CASSSRTSGGRVTGELFF. In DNA, the CDR3 is TGTGCCAGCAGCTCCCGGACTTCAGGGGGTAGGGTCACCGGGGAGCTGTTTTTT.

The rearrangement joins TRBV19 to TRBJ1-1; D gene ambiguous. Germline loops: CDR1 LNHDA, CDR2 SQIVND (reference sequence). The V end was cut by 4 bases, the J end by 4 bases, with 13 bases between. The CDR3 is 14 residues long. The chain's CDR3 is CASSRREPATEAFF. CDR3 DNA sequence: TGTGCCAGTAGTAGGAGGGAACCTGCCACTGAAGCTTTCTTT. The full variable domain, with the rest looked up from reference TRBV19 and TRBJ1-1, is DGGITQSPKYLFRKEGQNVTLSCEQNLNHDAMYWYRQDPGQGLRLIYYSQIVNDFQKGDIAEGYSVSREKKESFPLTVTSAQKNPTAFYLCASSRREPATEAFFGQGTRLTVV.

The chain recombines TRBV6-5 with TRBJ1-2; D gene uncertain. The germline CDR1 and CDR2 sequences are MNHEY and SVGAGI. The germline V and J ends were trimmed by 8 bases and 4 bases, with 20 bases remaining between them. The CDR3 extends over 15 amino acids. Written as DNA, the CDR3 is TGTGCCAGCCGGGCGGGAAGAGGGCCCCCCTATGGCTACACCTTC. Amino acids: CASRAGRGPPYGYTF.

Concerning this clone: The identical CDR3 is also encoded by other nucleotide sequences in the sample. The chain has TRBV27 and TRBJ2-1; maybe TRBD2 (6 bases). Germline CDR1 and CDR2: MNHEY and SMNVEV (reference sequence). Trimming pared 3 bases from V and 1 base from J, leaving 10 bases between. This CDR3 contains 15 residues. CDR3: CASSLGLNSYNEQFF. CDR3 DNA sequence: TGTGCCAGCAGTTTGGGACTGAATTCCTACAATGAGCAGTTCTTC.

The J gene is TRBJ2-3, the V gene TRBV24-1, with D perhaps matching TRBD1 (5 bases). This CDR3 region has 13 residues. The V end lost 7 bases, the J end lost 2 bases, and 9 bases lay between the germline ends. Germline V lookup: CDR1 KGHDR, CDR2 SFDVKD. The DNA of the CDR3 is TGTGCCACCAGCTCAGGGAACACAGATACGCAGTATTTT. It codes for CATSSGNTDTQYF.

The chain uses TRBV10-3 and TRBJ2-1; 7 nucleotides agree with TRBD2. The V and J ends lost 5 bases and 2 bases, in that order; junction bases with no gene match: 3. Germline values: CDR1 ENHRY, CDR2 SYGVKD. The CDR3 has 14 amino acids. The CDR3 sequence: CAISWGGTYNEQFF. The CDR3 DNA sequence: TGTGCCATCAGTTGGGGGGGAACCTACAATGAGCAGTTCTTC.

The V gene is TRBV19, the J gene TRBJ1-5; weak D call: TRBD1 (5 bases). This CDR3 has 13 residues. CDR1 and CDR2 (germline): LNHDA, SQIVND (reference sequence). The ends were cut back, 4 bases at V and 3 bases at J, with 7 bases in the middle. The DNA of the CDR3 is TGTGCCAGTAGTACACAGGTCAATCAGCCCCAGCATTTT. Encoded protein: CASSTQVNQPQHF.

The chain links TRBV2 to TRBJ2-1, with 7 positions matching TRBD1. CDR3 length: 18 residues. With 6 bases clipped from V and 0 bases from J, the junction kept 14 bases outside the gene matches. Germline loops: CDR1 SNHLY, CDR2 FYNNEI. The CDR3 bases are TGTGCCAGCAGCCCAATGGCCCGACAGGGCAGCTCCTACAATGAGCAGTTCTTC. Its translation: CASSPMARQGSSYNEQFF.

The chain employs TRBV9 and TRBJ2-7; 8 bases fit TRBD1. The CDR3 contains 12 residues. The germline V gene encodes CDR1 SGDLS and CDR2 YYNGEE. Trimming cost V 2 bases and J 6 bases; bases outside gene matches: 1. The CDR3 region has the DNA TGTGCCAGCAGCGTCGGACAGGGCGAGCAGTACTTC. It codes for CASSVGQGEQYF.